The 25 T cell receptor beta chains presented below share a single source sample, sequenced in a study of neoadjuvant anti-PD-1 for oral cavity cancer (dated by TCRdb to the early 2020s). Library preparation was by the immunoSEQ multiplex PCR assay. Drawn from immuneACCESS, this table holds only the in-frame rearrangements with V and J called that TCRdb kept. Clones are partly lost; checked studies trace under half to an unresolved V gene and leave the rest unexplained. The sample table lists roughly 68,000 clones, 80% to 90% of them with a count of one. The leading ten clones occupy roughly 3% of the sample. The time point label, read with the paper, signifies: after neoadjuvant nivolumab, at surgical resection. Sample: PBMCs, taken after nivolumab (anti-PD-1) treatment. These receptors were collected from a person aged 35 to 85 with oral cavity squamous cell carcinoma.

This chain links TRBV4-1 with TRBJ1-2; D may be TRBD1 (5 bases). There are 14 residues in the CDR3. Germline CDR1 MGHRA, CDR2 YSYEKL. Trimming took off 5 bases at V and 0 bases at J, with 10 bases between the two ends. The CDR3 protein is CASSSGPTNYGYTF. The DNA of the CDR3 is TGCGCCAGCAGCTCAGGGCCGACTAACTATGGCTACACCTTC.

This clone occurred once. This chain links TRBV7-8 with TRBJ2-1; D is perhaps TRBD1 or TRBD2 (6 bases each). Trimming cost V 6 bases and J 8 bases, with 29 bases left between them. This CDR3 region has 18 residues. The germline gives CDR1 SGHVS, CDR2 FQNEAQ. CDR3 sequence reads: CASRTLGGFPGVLDEQFF. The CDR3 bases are TGTGCCAGCAGAACCTTAGGGGGGTTCCCCGGGGTTTTGGATGAGCAGTTCTTC.

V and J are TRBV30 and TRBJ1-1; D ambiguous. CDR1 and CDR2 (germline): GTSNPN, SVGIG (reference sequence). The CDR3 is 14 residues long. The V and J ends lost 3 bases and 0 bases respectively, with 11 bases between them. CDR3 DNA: TGTGCCTGGAGGGGAATGGGTATGAACACTGAAGCTTTCTTT. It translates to CAWRGMGMNTEAFF.

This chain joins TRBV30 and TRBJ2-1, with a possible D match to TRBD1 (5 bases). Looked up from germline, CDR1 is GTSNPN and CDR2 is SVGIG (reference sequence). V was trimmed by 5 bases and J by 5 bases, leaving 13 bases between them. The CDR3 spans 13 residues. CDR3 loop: CAWDSFTNNEQFF. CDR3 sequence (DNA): TGTGCCTGGGACAGCTTTACTAACAATGAGCAGTTCTTC.

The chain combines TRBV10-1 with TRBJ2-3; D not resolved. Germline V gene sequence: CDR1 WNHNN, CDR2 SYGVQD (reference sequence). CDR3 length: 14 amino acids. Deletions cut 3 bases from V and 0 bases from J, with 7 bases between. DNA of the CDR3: TGCGCCAGCAGTGAAGCGTTTAGCACAGATACGCAGTATTTT. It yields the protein CASSEAFSTDTQYF.

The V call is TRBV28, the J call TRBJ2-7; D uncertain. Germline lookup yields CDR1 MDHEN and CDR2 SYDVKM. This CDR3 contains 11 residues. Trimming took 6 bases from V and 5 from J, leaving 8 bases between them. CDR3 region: CASSWGHEQYF. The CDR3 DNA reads TGTGCCAGCAGCTGGGGTCACGAGCAGTACTTC.

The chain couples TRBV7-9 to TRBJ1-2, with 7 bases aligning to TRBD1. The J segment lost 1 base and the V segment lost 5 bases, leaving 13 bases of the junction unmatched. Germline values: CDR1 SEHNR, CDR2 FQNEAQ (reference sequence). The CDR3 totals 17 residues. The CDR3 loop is CASSALPWTGVNYGYTF. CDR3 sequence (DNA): TGTGCCAGCAGCGCCCTACCCTGGACAGGAGTTAACTATGGCTACACCTTC.

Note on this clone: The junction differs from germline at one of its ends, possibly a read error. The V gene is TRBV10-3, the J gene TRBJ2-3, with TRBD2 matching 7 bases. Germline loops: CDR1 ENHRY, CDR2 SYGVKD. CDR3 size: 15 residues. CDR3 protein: CATSKAGSSTDTQYF. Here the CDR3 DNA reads TGTGCCACCAGTAAAGCGGGGTCTAGCACAGATACGCAGTATTTT.

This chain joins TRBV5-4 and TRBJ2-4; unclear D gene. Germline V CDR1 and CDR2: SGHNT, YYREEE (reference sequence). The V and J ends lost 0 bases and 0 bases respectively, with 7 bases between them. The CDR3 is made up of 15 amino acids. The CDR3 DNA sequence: TGTGCCAGCAGCTTGGACAGCTTAGCCAAAAACATTCAGTACTTC. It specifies CASSLDSLAKNIQYF.

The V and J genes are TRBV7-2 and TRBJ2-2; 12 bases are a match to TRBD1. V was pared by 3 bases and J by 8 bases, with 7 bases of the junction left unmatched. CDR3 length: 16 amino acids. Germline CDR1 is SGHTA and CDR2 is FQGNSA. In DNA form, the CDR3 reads TGTGCCAGCAGCTTGGCCGGGACAGGGGGCTTAGGGGAGCTGTTTTTT. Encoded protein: CASSLAGTGGLGELFF.

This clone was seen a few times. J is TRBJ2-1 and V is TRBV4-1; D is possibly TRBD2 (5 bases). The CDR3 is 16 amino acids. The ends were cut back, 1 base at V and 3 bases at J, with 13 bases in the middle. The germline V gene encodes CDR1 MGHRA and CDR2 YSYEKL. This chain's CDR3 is CASSQGRGGLYNEQFF. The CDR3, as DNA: TGCGCCAGCAGCCAAGGCCGCGGCGGGCTCTACAATGAGCAGTTCTTC.

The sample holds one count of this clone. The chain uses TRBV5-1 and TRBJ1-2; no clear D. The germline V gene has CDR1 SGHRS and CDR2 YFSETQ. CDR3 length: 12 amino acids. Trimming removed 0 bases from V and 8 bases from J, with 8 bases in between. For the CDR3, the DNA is TGCGCCAGCAGCTTGGAACGGGCGGGCTACACCTTC. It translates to CASSLERAGYTF.

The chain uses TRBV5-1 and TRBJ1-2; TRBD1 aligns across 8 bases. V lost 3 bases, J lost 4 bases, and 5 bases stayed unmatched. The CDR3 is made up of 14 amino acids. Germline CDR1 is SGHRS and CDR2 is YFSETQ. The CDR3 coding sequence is TGCGCCAGCAGCTCCGACAGGGGAACCTATGGCTACACCTTC. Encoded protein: CASSSDRGTYGYTF.

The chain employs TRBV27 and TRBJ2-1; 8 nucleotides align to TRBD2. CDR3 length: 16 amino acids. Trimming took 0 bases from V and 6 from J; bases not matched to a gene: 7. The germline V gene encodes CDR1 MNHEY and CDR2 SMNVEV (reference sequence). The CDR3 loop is CASSLSGVAGLNEQFF. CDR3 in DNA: TGTGCCAGCAGTTTATCCGGAGTAGCGGGACTCAATGAGCAGTTCTTC.

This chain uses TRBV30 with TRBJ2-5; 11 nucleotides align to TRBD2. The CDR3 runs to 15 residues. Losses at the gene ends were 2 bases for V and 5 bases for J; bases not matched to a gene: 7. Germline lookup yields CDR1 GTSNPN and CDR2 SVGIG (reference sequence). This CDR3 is CAWSLAGGSWETQYF. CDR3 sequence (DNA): TGTGCCTGGAGTTTAGCGGGGGGGTCGTGGGAGACCCAGTACTTC.

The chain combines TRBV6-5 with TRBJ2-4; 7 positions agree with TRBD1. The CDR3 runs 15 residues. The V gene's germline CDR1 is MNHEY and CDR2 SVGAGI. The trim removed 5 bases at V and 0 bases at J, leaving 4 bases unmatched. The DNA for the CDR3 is TGTGCCAGCAGTACGGGACAGCTAGCCAAAAACATTCAGTACTTC. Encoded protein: CASSTGQLAKNIQYF.

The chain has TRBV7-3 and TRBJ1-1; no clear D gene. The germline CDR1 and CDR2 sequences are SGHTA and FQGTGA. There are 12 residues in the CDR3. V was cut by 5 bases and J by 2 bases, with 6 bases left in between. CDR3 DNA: TGTGCCAGCAGCAAGGGAAACACTGAAGCTTTCTTT. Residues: CASSKGNTEAFF.

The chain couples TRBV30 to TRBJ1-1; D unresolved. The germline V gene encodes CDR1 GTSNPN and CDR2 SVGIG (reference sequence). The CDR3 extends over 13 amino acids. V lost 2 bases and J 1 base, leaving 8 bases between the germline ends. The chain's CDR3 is CAWSRQANTEAFF. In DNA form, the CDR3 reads TGTGCCTGGAGTCGGCAGGCGAACACTGAAGCTTTCTTT.

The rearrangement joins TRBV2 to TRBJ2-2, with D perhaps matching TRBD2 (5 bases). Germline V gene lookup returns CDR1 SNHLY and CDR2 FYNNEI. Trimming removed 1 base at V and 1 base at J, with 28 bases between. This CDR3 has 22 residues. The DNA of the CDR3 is TGTGCCAGCAGTGAAGTTGTAAAATCCGGGAAAGGCGGCGGAGTGAACACCGGGGAGCTGTTTTTT. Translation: CASSEVVKSGKGGGVNTGELFF.

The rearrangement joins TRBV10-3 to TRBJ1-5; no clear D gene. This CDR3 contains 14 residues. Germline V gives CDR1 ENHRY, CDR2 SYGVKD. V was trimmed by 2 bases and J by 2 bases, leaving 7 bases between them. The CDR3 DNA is TGTGCCATCAGTGAGAGGGTGGGCAATCAGCCCCAGCATTTT. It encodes CAISERVGNQPQHF.

CDR3: CASSLEGGSAYNEQFF. The CDR3 nucleotides read TGCGCCAGCAGCTTGGAAGGGGGCTCGGCCTACAATGAGCAGTTCTTC. V is TRBV5-1 and J is TRBJ2-1; the match to TRBD1 covers 7 bases. The CDR3 runs 16 residues. The germline V gene encodes CDR1 SGHRS and CDR2 YFSETQ. V shed 0 bases, J shed 2 bases, and the junction held 5 bases outside the gene matches.

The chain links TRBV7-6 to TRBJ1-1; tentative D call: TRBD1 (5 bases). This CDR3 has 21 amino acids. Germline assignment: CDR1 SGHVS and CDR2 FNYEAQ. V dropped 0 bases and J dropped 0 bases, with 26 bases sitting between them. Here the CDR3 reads CASSLALKSGGPGRMNTEAFF. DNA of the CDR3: TGTGCCAGCAGCTTAGCATTAAAATCCGGGGGACCGGGGAGGATGAACACTGAAGCTTTCTTT.

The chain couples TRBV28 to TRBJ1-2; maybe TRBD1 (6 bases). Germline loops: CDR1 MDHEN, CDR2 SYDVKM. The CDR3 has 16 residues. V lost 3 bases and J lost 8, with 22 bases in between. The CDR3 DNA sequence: TGTGCCAGCAGTTTGAGGGGGGCGAGTGCTCTCTCCGGCTACACCTTC. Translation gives CASSLRGASALSGYTF.

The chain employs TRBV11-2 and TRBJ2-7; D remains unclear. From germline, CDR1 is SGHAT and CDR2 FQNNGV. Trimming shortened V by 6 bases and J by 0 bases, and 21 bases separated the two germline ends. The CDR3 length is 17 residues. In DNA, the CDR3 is TGTGCCAGCAGTGTAGGGTCTGCCGGGTTCAGCTCCTACGAGCAGTACTTC. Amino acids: CASSVGSAGFSSYEQYF.

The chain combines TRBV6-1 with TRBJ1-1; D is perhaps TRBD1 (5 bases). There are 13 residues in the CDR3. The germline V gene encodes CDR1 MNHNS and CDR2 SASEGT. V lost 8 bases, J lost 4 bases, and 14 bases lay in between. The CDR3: CASGPRGSTEAFF. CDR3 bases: TGTGCCAGCGGGCCTAGGGGATCCACTGAAGCTTTCTTT.